The rows below give T cell receptor beta chains drawn from one sample of a study of beta chain features in type 1 diabetes. Some clones are missing from TCRdb's copy, which holds only in-frame ones; the method was immunoSEQ multiplex PCR. This repertoire shows roughly 150,000 clones, approximately 12% found once; its top ten account for about 1.9%. The source material was central memory CD4+ T cells from blood. These receptors were obtained from a man between 18 and 29 years old in good health. The CDR3 runs from the conserved cysteine through the conserved F or W. The D gene is left open where the match is weak. Size is stated for part of the rows, as once, few or many counts, or as a class when the clone is expanded.

TRBV5-1	.	TRBJ1-1	.	CASSLEDEHRAFF	TGCGCCAGCAGCTTGGAGGACGAGCATAGGGCTTTCTTT
TRBV27	.	TRBJ1-1	.	CASSLSRGGRTEAFF	TGTGCCAGCAGTTTATCGAGAGGGGGAAGGACTGAAGCTTTCTTT
TRBV30	.	TRBJ2-3	.	CAWSAGGRTDTQYF	TGTGCCTGGAGCGCCGGGGGACGCACAGATACGCAGTATTTT
TRBV11-3	.	TRBJ2-3	few	CASSLLATGRTDTQYF	TGTGCCAGCAGCTTACTCGCAACAGGCCGCACAGATACGCAGTATTTT
TRBV13	.	TRBJ1-2	.	CASSLNYGYTF	TGTGCCAGCAGCTTAAACTATGGCTACACCTTC
TRBV28	.	TRBJ1-2	few	CASSLPHGRNYGYTF	TGTGCCAGCAGTTTACCCCACGGTCGTAACTATGGCTACACCTTC
TRBV7-2	TRBD1	TRBJ1-5	many	CASSSGQPNQPQHF	TGTGCCAGCAGCTCGGGACAGCCCAATCAGCCCCAGCATTTT
TRBV5-1	.	TRBJ2-1	once	CASSLGQSYNEQFF	TGCGCCAGCAGCCTAGGACAGAGCTACAATGAGCAGTTCTTC
TRBV4-1	TRBD1	TRBJ1-2	.	CASSQDHGRGPYGYTF	TGCGCCAGCAGCCAAGATCACGGCAGGGGGCCCTATGGCTACACCTTC
TRBV18	TRBD2	TRBJ2-4	.	CASSPPSGRQGNIQYF	TGTGCCAGCTCACCACCTAGCGGGAGACAGGGAAACATTCAGTACTTC
TRBV6-5	TRBD1	TRBJ2-7	few	CASSSHGQGATEQYF	TGTGCCAGCAGTTCCCACGGACAGGGGGCGACCGAGCAGTACTTC
TRBV28	TRBD1	TRBJ2-1	few	CASSSPGGFYNEQFF	TGTGCCAGCAGCTCTCCAGGGGGCTTTTACAATGAGCAGTTCTTC
TRBV11-2	.	TRBJ2-7	few	CASSLAWSYEQYF	TGTGCCAGCAGCTTAGCCTGGTCATACGAGCAGTACTTC
TRBV19	.	TRBJ2-1	.	CASSIVVGNNEQFF	TGTGCCAGTAGTATAGTAGTCGGGAACAATGAGCAGTTCTTC
TRBV10-3	.	TRBJ1-5	many	CAISPRGNQPQHF	TGTGCCATCAGTCCCAGGGGCAATCAGCCCCAGCATTTT
TRBV5-1	.	TRBJ2-5	.	CASSPPGLQETQYF	TGCGCCAGCAGCCCCCCGGGACTCCAAGAGACCCAGTACTTC
TRBV29-1	.	TRBJ2-3	few	CSVAGAGGTDTQYF	TGCAGCGTCGCCGGGGCCGGGGGCACAGATACGCAGTATTTT
TRBV7-2	.	TRBJ2-3	.	CASQLNSRGFADTQYF	TGTGCCAGCCAACTTAACTCGAGGGGTTTTGCAGATACGCAGTATTTT
TRBV18	.	TRBJ1-1	.	CASSRAESGTEAFF	TGTGCCAGCTCACGGGCAGAAAGCGGCACTGAAGCTTTCTTT
TRBV9	TRBD2	TRBJ2-5	.	CASSVGGGQETQYF	TGTGCCAGCAGCGTAGGCGGGGGCCAAGAGACCCAGTACTTC
TRBV2	.	TRBJ2-7	.	CATAKPLAYEQYF	TGTGCCACCGCCAAGCCCCTAGCCTACGAGCAGTACTTC
TRBV6-1	.	TRBJ1-2	.	CASSVREYYGYTF	TGTGCCAGCAGTGTCAGAGAGTACTATGGCTACACCTTC
TRBV7-8	.	TRBJ1-2	.	CASSRGQLYYGYTF	TGTGCCAGCAGCAGAGGACAGCTCTACTATGGCTACACCTTC
TRBV7-9	.	TRBJ1-2	.	CASSHIKHGIVSSYTF	TGTGCCAGCAGCCACATAAAACATGGCATCGTGTCGAGCTACACCTTC
TRBV9	TRBD1	TRBJ2-3	few	CASRGQGGTDTQYF	TGTGCCAGCAGAGGACAGGGTGGCACAGATACGCAGTATTTT
TRBV7-2	.	TRBJ2-4	.	CASSLDYRNIQYF	TGTGCCAGCAGCTTAGATTATAGAAACATTCAGTACTTC
TRBV9	.	TRBJ2-3	.	CASSVATDPDTQYF	TGTGCCAGCAGCGTAGCTACCGACCCAGATACGCAGTATTTT
TRBV15	TRBD1	TRBJ2-4	.	CATSSLGQGQGAKNIQYF	TGTGCCACCAGCAGTTTAGGACAGGGGCAGGGAGCCAAAAACATTCAGTACTTC
TRBV6-6	.	TRBJ2-2	few	CASSYSGTVNTGELFF	TGTGCCAGCAGTTACTCTGGGACCGTTAACACCGGGGAGCTGTTTTTT
TRBV5-1	.	TRBJ2-4	many	CASSLRATAKNIQYF	TGCGCCAGCAGCTTAAGAGCGACGGCCAAAAACATTCAGTACTTC
TRBV28	.	TRBJ1-6	.	CASSLGGINSPLHF	TGTGCCAGCAGTTTGGGGGGGATTAATTCACCCCTCCACTTT
TRBV9	.	TRBJ1-3	many	CASSDRNTIYF	TGTGCCAGCAGCGACAGAAACACCATATATTTT
TRBV5-4	.	TRBJ1-2	.	CASSPGRGVGYTF	TGTGCCAGCAGCCCGGGTAGGGGCGTAGGCTACACCTTC
TRBV7-7	.	TRBJ2-3	few	CASSLNRGADTQYF	TGTGCTAGCAGCTTAAATCGGGGCGCAGATACGCAGTATTTT
TRBV7-9	TRBD1	TRBJ1-2	once	CASSPDRGYGYTF	TGTGCCAGCAGCCCGGACAGGGGTTATGGCTACACCTTC
TRBV7-2	TRBD2	TRBJ2-5	.	CASSFLAAVGTQYF	TGTGCCAGCAGCTTTCTAGCGGCGGTGGGGACCCAGTACTTC
TRBV11-2	.	TRBJ2-7	.	CASSLPRITYEQYF	TGTGCCAGCAGCTTACCCAGGATTACCTACGAGCAGTACTTC
TRBV5-4	.	TRBJ1-1	few	CASSLVGETEAFF	TGTGCCAGCAGCTTGGTAGGGGAGACTGAAGCTTTCTTT
TRBV14	TRBD1	TRBJ1-6	many	CASSHDWGQLNSPLHF	TGTGCCAGCAGCCACGATTGGGGACAGCTTAATTCACCCCTCCACTTT